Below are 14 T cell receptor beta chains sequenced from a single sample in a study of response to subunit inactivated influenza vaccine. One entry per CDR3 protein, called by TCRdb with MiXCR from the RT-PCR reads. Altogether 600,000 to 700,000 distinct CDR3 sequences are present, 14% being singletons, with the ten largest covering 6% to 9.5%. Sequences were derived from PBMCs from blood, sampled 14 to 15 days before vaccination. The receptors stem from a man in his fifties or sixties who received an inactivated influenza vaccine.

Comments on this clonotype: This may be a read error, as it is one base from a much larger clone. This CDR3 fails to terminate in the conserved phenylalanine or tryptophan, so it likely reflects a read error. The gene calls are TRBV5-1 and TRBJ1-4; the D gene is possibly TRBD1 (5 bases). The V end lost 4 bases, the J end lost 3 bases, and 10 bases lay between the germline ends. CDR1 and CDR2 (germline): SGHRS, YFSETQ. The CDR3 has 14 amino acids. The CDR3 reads CASSPDRPNEKLFI. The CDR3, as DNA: TGCGCCAGCAGCCCCGACAGACCTAATGAAAAACTGTTTATT.

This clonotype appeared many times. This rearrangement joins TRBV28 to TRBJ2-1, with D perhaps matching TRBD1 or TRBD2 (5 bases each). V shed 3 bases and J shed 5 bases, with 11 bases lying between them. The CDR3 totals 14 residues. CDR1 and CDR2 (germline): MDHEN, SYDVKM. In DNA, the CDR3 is TGTGCCAGCAGTTTCGTAAGGGACCACAATGAGCAGTTCTTC. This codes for CASSFVRDHNEQFF.

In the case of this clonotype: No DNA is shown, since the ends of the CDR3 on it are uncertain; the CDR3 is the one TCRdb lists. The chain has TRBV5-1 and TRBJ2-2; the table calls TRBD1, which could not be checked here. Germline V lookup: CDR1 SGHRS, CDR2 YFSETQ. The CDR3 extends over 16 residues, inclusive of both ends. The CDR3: CASSVGTVNTGELFFF.

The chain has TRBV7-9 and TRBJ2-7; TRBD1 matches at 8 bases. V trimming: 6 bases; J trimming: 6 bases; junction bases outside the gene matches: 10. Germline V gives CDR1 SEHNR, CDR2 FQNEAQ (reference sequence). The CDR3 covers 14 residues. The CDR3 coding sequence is TGTGCCAGCAGATATTCGACAGGGGCTGGCGAGCAGTACTTC. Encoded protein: CASRYSTGAGEQYF.

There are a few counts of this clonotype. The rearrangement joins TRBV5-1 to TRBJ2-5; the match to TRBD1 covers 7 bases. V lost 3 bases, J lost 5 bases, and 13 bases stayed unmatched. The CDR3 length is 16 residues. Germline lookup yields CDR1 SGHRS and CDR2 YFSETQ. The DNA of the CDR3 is TGCGCCAGCAGCTCGAAACTGACAGGGCTCGGGGAGACCCAGTACTTC. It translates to CASSSKLTGLGETQYF.

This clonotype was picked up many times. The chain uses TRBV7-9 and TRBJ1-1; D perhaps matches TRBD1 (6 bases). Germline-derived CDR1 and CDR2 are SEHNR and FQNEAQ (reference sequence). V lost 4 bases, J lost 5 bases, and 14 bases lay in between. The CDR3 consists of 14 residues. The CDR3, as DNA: TGTGCCAGCAGCTCTCAGGGGCGTCATACTGAAGCTTTCTTT. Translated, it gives CASSSQGRHTEAFF. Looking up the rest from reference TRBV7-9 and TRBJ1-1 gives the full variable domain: DTGVSQNPRHKITKRGQNVTFRCDPISEHNRLYWYRQTLGQGPEFLTYFQNEAQLEKSRLLSDRFSAERPKGSFSTLEIQRTEQGDSAMYLCASSSQGRHTEAFFGQGTRLTVV.

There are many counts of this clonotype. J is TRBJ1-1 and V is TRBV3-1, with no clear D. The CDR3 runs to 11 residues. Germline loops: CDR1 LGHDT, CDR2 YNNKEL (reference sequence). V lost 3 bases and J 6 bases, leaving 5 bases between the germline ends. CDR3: CASSHSAEAFF. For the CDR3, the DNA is TGTGCCAGCAGCCACTCAGCTGAAGCTTTCTTT.

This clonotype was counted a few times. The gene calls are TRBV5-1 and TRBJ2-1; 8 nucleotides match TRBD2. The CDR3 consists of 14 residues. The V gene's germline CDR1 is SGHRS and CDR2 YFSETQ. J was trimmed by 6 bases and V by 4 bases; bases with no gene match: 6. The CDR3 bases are TGCGCCAGCAGCCTGACGGGACTAGTCAATGAGCAGTTCTTC. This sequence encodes CASSLTGLVNEQFF. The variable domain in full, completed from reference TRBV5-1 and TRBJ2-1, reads KAGVTQTPRYLIKTRGQQVTLSCSPISGHRSVSWYQQTPGQGLQFLFEYFSETQRNKGNFPGRFSGRQFSNSRSEMNVSTLELGDSALYLCASSLTGLVNEQFFGPGTRLTVL.

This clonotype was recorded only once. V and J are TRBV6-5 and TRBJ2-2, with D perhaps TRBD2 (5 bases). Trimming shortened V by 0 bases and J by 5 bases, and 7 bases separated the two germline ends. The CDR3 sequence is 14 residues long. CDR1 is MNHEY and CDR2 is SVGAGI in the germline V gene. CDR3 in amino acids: CASSYSERTGELFF. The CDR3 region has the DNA TGTGCCAGCAGTTACTCCGAGCGGACCGGGGAGCTGTTTTTT.

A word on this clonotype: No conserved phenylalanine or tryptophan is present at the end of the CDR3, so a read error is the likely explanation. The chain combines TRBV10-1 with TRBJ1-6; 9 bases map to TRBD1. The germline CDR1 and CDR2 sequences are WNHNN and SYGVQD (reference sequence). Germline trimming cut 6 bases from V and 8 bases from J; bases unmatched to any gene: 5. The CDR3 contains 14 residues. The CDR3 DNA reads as TGCGCCAGCAGGGGACAGGGCACGGATTCACCCCTCCACTTG. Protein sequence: CASRGQGTDSPLHL.

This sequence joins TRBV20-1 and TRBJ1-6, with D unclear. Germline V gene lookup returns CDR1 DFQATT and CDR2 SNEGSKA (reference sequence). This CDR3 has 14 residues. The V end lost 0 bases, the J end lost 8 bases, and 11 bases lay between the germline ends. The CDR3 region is CSAREGHRDSPLHF. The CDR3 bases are TGCAGTGCTAGAGAGGGTCATCGGGATTCACCCCTCCACTTT.

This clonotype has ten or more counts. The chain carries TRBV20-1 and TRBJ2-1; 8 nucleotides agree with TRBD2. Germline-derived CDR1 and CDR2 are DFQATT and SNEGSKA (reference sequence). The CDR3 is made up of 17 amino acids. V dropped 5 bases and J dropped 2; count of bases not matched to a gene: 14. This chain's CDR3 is CSAQSLLAGRTYNEQFF. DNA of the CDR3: TGCAGTGCTCAGAGCTTATTAGCGGGAAGGACCTACAATGAGCAGTTCTTC.

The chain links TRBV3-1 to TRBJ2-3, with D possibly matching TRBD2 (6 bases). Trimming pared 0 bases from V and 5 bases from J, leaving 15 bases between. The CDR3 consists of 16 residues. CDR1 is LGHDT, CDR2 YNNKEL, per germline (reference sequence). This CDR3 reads CASSQDFGSRKDTQYF. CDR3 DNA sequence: TGTGCCAGCAGCCAAGACTTCGGGAGCAGGAAAGATACGCAGTATTTT.

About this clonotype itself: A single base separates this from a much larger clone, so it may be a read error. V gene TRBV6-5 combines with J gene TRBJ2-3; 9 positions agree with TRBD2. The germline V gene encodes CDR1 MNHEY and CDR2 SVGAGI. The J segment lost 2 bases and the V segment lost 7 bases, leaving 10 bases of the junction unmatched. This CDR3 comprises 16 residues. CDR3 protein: CASTSTGLAHTDTQYF. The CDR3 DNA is TGTGCCAGCACTTCGACAGGACTAGCGCACACAGATACGCAGTATTTT.